A single T cell receptor (beta chain) is shown here with its context. The target of this receptor is not known. One end of the junction varies from germline; a read error may be responsible. The data derive from a study of tumor-infiltrating lymphocytes in primary liver carcinoma (dated by TCRdb to 2016 to 2017). Concerning the study at large: Of the five patients (three men and two women, aged 30 to 69 years), four had hepatocellular carcinoma and one had combined HCC and intrahepatic cholangiocarcinoma. Tumors of the five patients were stage T1-T3 N0M0 with maximum diameters of about 4.2 to 10 cm. Each sample produced about 3.5 to 7.13 million productive TCRbeta reads, and read depth showed no significant difference between tissue types. Across five regions of each liver tumor, along with adjacent normal tissue and blood, the study brought together TCRbeta repertoire sequencing, expression microarrays and whole-exome sequencing. A total of around 35 specimens from 5 patients, comprising 25 or so tumor regions, 5 adjacent noncancerous liver tissues and 5 peripheral blood samples, were covered by TCRbeta repertoire sequencing. The roughly 24 tumor region samples were profiled with Agilent mRNA microarrays so that TCRbeta repertoire diversity could be related to the local molecular phenotype. Technical replicate repertoires showed high reproducibility, with mean shared-clone rates roughly 0.89 and correlation coefficients above 0.95.

Using a constant-region primer and ProtoScript II reverse transcriptase, TCRbeta-specific cDNA was reverse-transcribed from around 500 ng total RNA. TCRbeta libraries were built with three nested multiplex PCR rounds, a slightly modified ARM-PCR procedure. Multiplex TRBV1-TRBV30 forward primers and a Cbeta reverse primer were used in the first two PCR rounds, each of which was run for 10 cycles. A final 25-cycle PCR with Deep VentR polymerase added sample barcodes and Illumina adapters. Before sequencing, amplicons of 200-500 bp were purified from gel using a QIAquick gel extraction kit. An Illumina HiSeq 2500 was used to sequence the TCRbeta amplicons with 250-bp paired-end reads. The paper's data handling went like this. Reads were quality-trimmed with Trimmomatic v0.33, and paired reads were merged with FLASH v1.2.11 to recover full CDR3 sequences. V, D and J germline segments were assigned to the rearranged TCRbeta sequences using MiGEC v1.2.1b. Clonotype statistics and Shannon-Wiener diversity indices were calculated with VDJtools v1.0.0. To reduce sampling bias, subsequent analyses other than the diversity analysis used only the 250 most abundant clonotypes in each sample. TCRdb trimmed the raw reads at Q25, called clones with MiXCR and kept productive beta chains. Entries that share a CDR3 protein sequence are merged under the most common genes and DNA. The V and J calls come from TCRdb's annotation, not from the publication. Recorded for this sample are roughly 22,000 distinct CDR3 sequences; more than 70% of them occurred a single time. The ten largest clones represent roughly 36% of the sample.

The paper's findings and limits, for the study overall: Only five or six patients were included in the study, and the authors note that the findings should be validated in a larger study. Since the samples were bulk and unsorted, there was no way to compare CD4+ and CD8+ T cell repertoires. Consistent with antigen-driven expansion, pairs of tumor regions showed higher repertoire overlap (mean around 36%) than either tumor-adjacent pairs (around 17%) or tumor-blood pairs (approximately 15%). Because only the TCR beta chain was sequenced and unpaired alpha chains were not captured, true repertoire diversity is likely underestimated. Only about 8-24% of top clones were present in all five regions of a tumor, suggesting spatial heterogeneity of tumor-infiltrating T cells. The top 250 clones made up a significantly larger repertoire fraction in tumors than in blood (p = 0.039).

Without any cell sorting, total RNA and DNA were co-extracted from around 18-30 mg of bulk tissue using the AllPrep DNA/RNA mini kit. Roughly 5 patients with histopathologically diagnosed primary liver carcinoma underwent surgical resection in China between 2015 and March 2016. At the time of sampling, the patients had chronic HBV infection and had not received any treatment. Five spatially separated regions were sampled from each tumor: the superior, inferior, left-lateral and right-lateral poles, plus the tumor centre. Histological examination found more than 80% viable tumor cells in every tumor sample. Each fresh piece of tumor and adjacent tissue was cut in two, with one half stored in RNAlater at -80 degrees C and the other half sent for histology. The CDR3, cysteine through phenylalanine, is 15 amino acids long. Just CDR3 DNA is preserved here, 45 bases in frame from base 1.

The sequence is built from TRBV12-3 or TRBV12-4 and TRBJ2-1, with TRBD2 perhaps the D gene, on 6 matching bases. Specimen: liver tumor tissue from sampling region 2. What the cell subset or site label conveys for this sample: tumor region T2, inferior pole. This clonotype originated in a woman in her 30s with primary liver carcinoma and hepatitis B virus infection. The CDR3 loop reads CASSLSGISGLEQFF. The nucleotide sequence reads TGTGCCAGCAGCCTGTCCGGTATTAGCGGACTTGAGCAATTCTTC.